These T cell receptor beta chains were read from a single sample in a study of blood T cells in healthy people across ages. In TCRdb, the 5' RACE reads were re-called with MiXCR into one record per CDR3 protein. The top ten clones hold 4% of a sample with about 1.5 million distinct CDR3 sequences, 40% to 45% of them seen once. The source material was blood. The receptor source for this set is a woman aged 18 to 35 in good health. Each CDR3 is given without its conserved first and last residue. Fields, in order: J gene, V gene, CDR3 protein.

j_gene: TRBJ2-5; v_gene: TRBV9; CDR3aa: ASSVGAGDQETQY
j_gene: TRBJ2-7; v_gene: TRBV4-1; CDR3aa: ASSQAPGVPYNEQY
j_gene: TRBJ2-3; v_gene: TRBV7-2; CDR3aa: ASSSRGEADTQY
j_gene: TRBJ1-2; v_gene: TRBV28; CDR3aa: ASISLGTSYGYT
j_gene: TRBJ1-1; v_gene: TRBV27; CDR3aa: ASSAKLNTEAF
j_gene: TRBJ2-5; v_gene: TRBV27; CDR3aa: ASSYSSRVAGKTQY
j_gene: TRBJ2-7; v_gene: TRBV20-1; CDR3aa: SANGQYEQY
j_gene: TRBJ2-4; v_gene: TRBV12-3/TRBV12-4; CDR3aa: ASLMGLAGGAKNIQY
j_gene: -; v_gene: TRBV6-1; CDR3aa: ASSVGGGVDEQY
j_gene: TRBJ1-2; v_gene: TRBV29-1; CDR3aa: SVGRDGTQYGYT
j_gene: TRBJ2-5; v_gene: TRBV7-3; CDR3aa: ASSNNREETQY
j_gene: TRBJ1-5; v_gene: TRBV7-2; CDR3aa: ASSSQGARVGEPQH
j_gene: TRBJ1-1; v_gene: TRBV6-2/TRBV6-3; CDR3aa: ASTDPGGNTEAF
j_gene: TRBJ1-2; v_gene: TRBV6-2/TRBV6-3; CDR3aa: ASSYSIGSNGYT
j_gene: TRBJ2-7; v_gene: TRBV27; CDR3aa: ASSFTGGAILYEQY
j_gene: TRBJ1-2; v_gene: TRBV20-1; CDR3aa: SAWRFNYGYT
j_gene: TRBJ2-1; v_gene: TRBV29-1; CDR3aa: SVPRALGVRGEQF
j_gene: TRBJ2-1; v_gene: TRBV20-1; CDR3aa: SARASRRGNEQF
j_gene: TRBJ1-2; v_gene: TRBV10-3; CDR3aa: AISRDRDTDYGYT
j_gene: TRBJ1-2; v_gene: TRBV6-5; CDR3aa: ASSVDRFNHGYT
j_gene: TRBJ2-1; v_gene: TRBV12-3/TRBV12-4; CDR3aa: ASSPGLAGVLAYNEQF
j_gene: TRBJ1-1; v_gene: TRBV7-9; CDR3aa: ASSVTQGGSTEAF
j_gene: TRBJ2-1; v_gene: TRBV5-1; CDR3aa: ASSFWRGRDEQF
j_gene: TRBJ2-3; v_gene: TRBV7-2; CDR3aa: ASSYSGVGDTQY
j_gene: TRBJ2-7; v_gene: TRBV29-1; CDR3aa: SVGWQEREQY
j_gene: TRBJ2-3; v_gene: TRBV29-1; CDR3aa: SVPSASGSSHTQY
j_gene: -; v_gene: TRBV10-3; CDR3aa: AISPGLAGVETQY
j_gene: TRBJ2-7; v_gene: TRBV21-1; CDR3aa: ARPYYEQY
j_gene: TRBJ2-2; v_gene: TRBV2; CDR3aa: ASSENRVGTGELF
j_gene: -; v_gene: TRBV20-1; CDR3aa: SARDIGVALANEQY
j_gene: TRBJ1-4; v_gene: TRBV15; CDR3aa: ATSRLTEALEKLF
j_gene: TRBJ2-3; v_gene: TRBV3-1; CDR3aa: ASSQSGTSGRAGGTDTQY
j_gene: TRBJ2-1; v_gene: TRBV29-1; CDR3aa: SVDVGGSEQF
j_gene: TRBJ2-5; v_gene: TRBV7-9; CDR3aa: AIASSAGRTTQY
j_gene: TRBJ1-1; v_gene: TRBV29-1; CDR3aa: SVLGQQNTEAF